One T cell receptor (beta chain) is described in this entry. The CDR3 contains 13 residues. V was clipped by 4 bases and J by 4 bases, with 10 bases between them. Per germline, CDR1 ENHRY and CDR2 SYGVKD. The sample comes from a study of shared clonotypes between healthy human individuals. Clones were sequenced by immunoSEQ multiplex PCR, and TCRdb holds only the in-frame ones, with some missing. The sample includes about 1.1 million clones, roughly 74% of them seen just once. The source of this sequence is a man aged 18 to 30 in good health. Some clones in this sample may be carry-over from other donors' samples. Input material: memory CD4+ T cells from PBMCs. Subset indicated: CD45RA-negative fraction. The chain couples TRBV10-3 to TRBJ1-2; D may be TRBD1 (5 bases). The CDR3 coding sequence is TGTGCCATCAGTGCCCCGACAGCCTATGGCTACACCTTC. Encoded protein: CAISAPTAYGYTF.